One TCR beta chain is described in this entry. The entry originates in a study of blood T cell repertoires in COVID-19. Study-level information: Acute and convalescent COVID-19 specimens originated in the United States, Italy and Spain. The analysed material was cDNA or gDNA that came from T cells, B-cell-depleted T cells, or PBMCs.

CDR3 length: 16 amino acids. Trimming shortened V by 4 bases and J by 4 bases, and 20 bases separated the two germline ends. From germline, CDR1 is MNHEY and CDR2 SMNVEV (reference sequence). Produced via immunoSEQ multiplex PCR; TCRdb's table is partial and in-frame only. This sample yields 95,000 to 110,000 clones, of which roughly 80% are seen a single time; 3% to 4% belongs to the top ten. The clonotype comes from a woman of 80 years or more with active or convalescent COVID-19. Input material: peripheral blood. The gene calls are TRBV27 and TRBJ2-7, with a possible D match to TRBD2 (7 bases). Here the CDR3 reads CASSSLIGGAGYEQYF. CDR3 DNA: TGTGCCAGCAGTTCCCTGATTGGGGGGGCTGGGTACGAGCAGTACTTC.